Reported below is one T cell receptor beta chain. This entry belongs to a study of technical replicates of blood from a handful of donors. From germline, CDR1 is SEHNR and CDR2 FQNEAQ (reference sequence). With 4 bases removed from V and 6 bases from J, the gap between germline ends came to 17 bases. This CDR3 spans 15 amino acids. The method was immunoSEQ multiplex PCR; TCRdb's version includes in-frame clones alone and lacks a portion of them. Of 50,000 to 80,000 clones listed, approximately 90% are singletons. The chain carries TRBV7-9 and TRBJ2-3, with D tentatively TRBD1 (6 bases). The sequence came from a human donor in good health. Some clones in this sample may be carry-over from other donors' samples. The sequencing sample was made of PBMCs. In DNA form, the CDR3 reads TGTGCCAGCAGCTCCTTTGGTGGGGGCATTGATACGCAGTATTTT. This codes for CASSSFGGGIDTQYF.